This record concerns one T cell receptor beta chain sequence. Uncontrolled infection, other autoimmune disease, pregnancy or lactation disqualified patients from enrolment. The PBMCs studied were ones that came from 10 ml fresh peripheral blood. The sample belongs to a study of T cells in Graves' hyperthyroidism and ophthalmopathy. There are 14 residues in the CDR3. Germline assignment: CDR1 SGHDN and CDR2 FVKESK. Trimming took 3 bases from V and 5 from J, leaving 11 bases between them. Researchers took RNA transcripts and amplified the TCR beta CDR3 regions from them. The primer set for the first-round RT-PCR of the TCR CDR3 was HTBI. A single record per CDR3 protein comes from TCRdb applying MiXCR to the multiplex PCR reads. The table has some 490,000 distinct CDR3 sequences, 15% to 20% seen once.

The sample consisted of blood. V gene TRBV14 combines with J gene TRBJ2-1; weak D call: TRBD2 (5 bases). This receptor was identified in a woman aged 30 to 39 with Graves' ophthalmopathy. This CDR3 is CASSHAGLNNEQFF. DNA of the CDR3: TGTGCCAGCAGCCATGCAGGACTTAACAATGAGCAGTTCTTC.